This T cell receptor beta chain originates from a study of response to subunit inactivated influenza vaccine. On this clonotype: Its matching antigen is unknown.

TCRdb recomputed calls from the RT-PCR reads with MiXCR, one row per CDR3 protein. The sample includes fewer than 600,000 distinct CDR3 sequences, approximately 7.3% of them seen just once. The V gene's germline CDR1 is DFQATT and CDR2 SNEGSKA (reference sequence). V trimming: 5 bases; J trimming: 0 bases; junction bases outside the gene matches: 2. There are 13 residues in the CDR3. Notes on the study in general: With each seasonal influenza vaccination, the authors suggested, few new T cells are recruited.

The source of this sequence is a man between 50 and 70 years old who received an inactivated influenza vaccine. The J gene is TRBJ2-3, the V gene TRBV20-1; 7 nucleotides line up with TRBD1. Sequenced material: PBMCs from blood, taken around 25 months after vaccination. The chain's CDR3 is CSAGDRSTDTQYF. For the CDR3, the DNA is TGCAGTGCTGGGGACAGAAGCACAGATACGCAGTATTTT.